The rows below give T cell receptor beta chains drawn from one sample of a study of tumor and adjacent non-tumor tissue in lung cancer. TCRdb reprocessed the multiplex PCR reads via MiXCR and lists one record per CDR3 protein. The sample includes 60,000 to 70,000 distinct CDR3 sequences, around 82% of them seen just once. The sample consisted of distant non-tumor lung tissue. The source of these receptors is a man in his sixties with non-small cell lung cancer. Each CDR3 is given with its conserved first and last residue. Fields, in order: J gene, V gene, clone size, D gene, CDR3 protein, CDR3 DNA. The D gene is left open where the match is weak. The listing skips clone size in some rows; elsewhere it reads once, few, many or a size class.

>TRBJ1-2|TRBV24-1|many|.
CATSAPWSPGYTF
TGTGCCACCAGTGCCCCTTGGTCGCCTGGCTACACCTTC
>TRBJ2-1|TRBV29-1|.|.
CSVRDNIYNEQFF
TGCAGCGTTCGGGATAACATCTACAATGAGCAGTTCTTC
>TRBJ2-5|TRBV4-1|.|TRBD1
CASSRGRGRRETQYF
TGCGCCAGCAGCAGAGGAAGGGGGCGAAGGGAGACCCAGTACTTT
>TRBJ2-7|TRBV6-2/TRBV6-3|many|.
CASSARFGRQYEQYF
TGTGCCAGCAGTGCCCGATTCGGGAGACAGTACGAGCAGTACTTC
>TRBJ2-2|TRBV11-2|few|.
CASSLSGELFF
TGTGCCAGCAGCTTATCCGGGGAGCTGTTTTTT
>TRBJ2-7|TRBV20-1|once|TRBD2
CSATGTSGRFDELYF
TGCAGTGCTACAGGGACTAGTGGGAGATTCGACGAGCTGTACTTC
>TRBJ2-2|TRBV11-2|.|.
CASSHGRDTGELFF
TGTGCCAGCAGTCATGGTAGGGACACCGGGGAGCTGTTTTTT
>TRBJ2-5|TRBV6-5|.|.
CASSYGNVETRYF
TGTGCCAGCAGTTACGGGAATGTAGAGACCCGGTACTTC
>TRBJ2-2|TRBV5-5|.|.
CASSGVFLAGGLFF
TGTGCCAGCAGCGGGGTTTTTTTAGCCGGGGGGCTGTTCTTT
>TRBJ2-2|TRBV10-3|.|.
CAIRDPTGANTGELFF
TGTGCCATCAGAGACCCCACAGGCGCGAACACCGGGGAGCTGTTTTTT
>TRBJ2-2|TRBV14|.|.
CASSRIVTNTGELFF
TGTGCCAGCAGCCGGATAGTTACGAACACCGGGGAGCTGTTTTTT
>TRBJ1-5|TRBV28|many|.
CAGSHGGEDQPQHF
TGTGCCGGCTCCCACGGAGGAGAGGATCAGCCCCAGCATTTT
>TRBJ2-3|TRBV11-3|large|.
CASSHRDVTDTQYF
TGTGCCAGCAGCCACAGGGATGTCACAGATACGCAGTATTTT
>TRBJ2-5|TRBV6-1|few|.
CASSFTEGQETQYF
TGCGCCAGCAGCTTCACGGAGGGGCAAGAGACCCAGTACTTC
>TRBJ2-1|TRBV10-2|.|TRBD1
CARSGQGATNEQVF
TGCGCCAGGAGTGGACAGGGGGCTACCAATGAGCAGGTCTTC
>TRBJ2-3|TRBV20-1|.|.
CSARGSTIQRIDTQYF
TGCAGTGCTAGAGGATCAACTATTCAGCGCATAGATACGCAGTATTTT
>TRBJ1-4|TRBV5-1|.|.
CASSPRARYGLANEKLFF
TGCGCTAGCAGTCCTAGGGCAAGGTACGGTCTCGCTAATGAAAAACTGTTTTTT
>TRBJ1-2|TRBV10-3|.|.
CTISGDSCGGYTF
TGTACCATCAGTGGAGACTCTTGCGGTGGCTACACCTTC
>TRBJ2-5|TRBV5-4|.|.
CASGLFHRLEETHYF
TGTGCCAGCGGCTTGTTTCACAGACTGGAAGAGACCCATTACTTC
>TRBJ2-3|TRBV24-1|.|.
CATSTYPGLETDTQYF
TGTGCCACCAGTACATATCCGGGGCTGGAGACAGATACGCAGTATTTT
>TRBJ2-5|TRBV29-1|once|.
CSVAKGSGETQYF
TGCAGCGTGGCGAAGGGGTCGGGGGAGACCCAGTACTTC
>TRBJ2-5|TRBV19|.|.
CTSSIGGETQYF
TGTACCAGTAGTATAGGGGGGGAGACCCAGTACTTC
>TRBJ2-7|TRBV30|.|.
CASPAGPSNYEQCF
TGTGCCAGCCCCGCCGGACCATCCAACTACGAGCAGTGCTTC
>TRBJ2-1|TRBV12-5|many|TRBD2
CASGLETSGQTSSYNEQFF
TGTGCTAGTGGTTTGGAGACTAGCGGGCAAACAAGCTCCTACAATGAGCAGTTCTTC
>TRBJ2-7|TRBV6-5|few|TRBD2
CASSYSRRETAERYF
TGTGCCAGCAGTTACTCGAGGCGGGAGACGGCCGAACGGTATTTC
>TRBJ2-1|TRBV11-1|.|.
CASSLGTYSTDEQFF
TGTGCCAGCAGCCTCGGCACCTATAGCACCGATGAGCAGTTCTTC
>TRBJ1-2|TRBV5-6|.|.
CASRGATGINYAYTF
TGTGCCAGCAGAGGCGCCACAGGGATTAACTATGCCTACACCTTC
>TRBJ2-7|TRBV20-1|many|TRBD1
CSARTGTGAYEQYF
TGCAGTGCTAGAACCGGGACAGGGGCTTACGAGCAGTACTTC
>TRBJ2-3|TRBV6-5|once|TRBD1
CATSSQTGSSTDTQYF
TGTGCCACCAGTTCCCAGACAGGGTCTAGCACAGATACGCAATATTTT
>TRBJ2-1|TRBV4-1|.|.
CASNQKRNYNKQFF
TGCGCCAGCAACCAAAAACGCAACTACAATAAGCAGTTCTTC
>TRBJ2-2|TRBV10-3|.|.
CAISAEANTGELFF
TGTGCCATCAGTGCTGAAGCGAACACCGGGGAGTTGTTTTTT
>TRBJ2-7|TRBV6-1|.|TRBD1
CASSEGTGAYGQYF
TGTGCCAGTAGTGAGGGGACAGGAGCCTACGGGCAGTACTTC
>TRBJ2-7|TRBV28|.|.
CASGLSSYEQYF
TGTGCCAGTGGTCTGAGCTCCTACGAGCAGTACTTC
>TRBJ2-3|TRBV12-3/TRBV12-4|.|TRBD2
CASSCRTSGVWNTSTDTQYF
TGTGCCAGTAGTTGCCGGACTAGCGGGGTCTGGAATACAAGCACAGATACGCAGTATTTT
>TRBJ2-3|TRBV29-1|once|TRBD2
CGKTSGSSTDTQYF
TGCGGCAAGACTAGCGGGAGTAGTACAGATACGCAGTATTTT